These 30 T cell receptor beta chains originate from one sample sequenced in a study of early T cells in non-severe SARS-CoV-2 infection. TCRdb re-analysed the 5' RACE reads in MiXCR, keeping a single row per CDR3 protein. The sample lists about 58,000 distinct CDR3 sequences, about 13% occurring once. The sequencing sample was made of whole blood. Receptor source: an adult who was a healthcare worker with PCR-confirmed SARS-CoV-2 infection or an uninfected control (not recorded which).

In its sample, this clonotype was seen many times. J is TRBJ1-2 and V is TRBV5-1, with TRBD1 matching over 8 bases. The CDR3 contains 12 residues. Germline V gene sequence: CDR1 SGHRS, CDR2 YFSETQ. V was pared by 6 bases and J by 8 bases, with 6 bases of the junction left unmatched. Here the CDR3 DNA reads TGCGCCAGCACCATTGGACAGGGCGGCTACACCTTC. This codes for CASTIGQGGYTF.

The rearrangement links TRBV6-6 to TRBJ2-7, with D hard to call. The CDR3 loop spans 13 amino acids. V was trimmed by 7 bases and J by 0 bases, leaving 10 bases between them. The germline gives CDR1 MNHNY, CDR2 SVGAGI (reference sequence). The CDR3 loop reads CASKADPSYEQYF. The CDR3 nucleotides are TGTGCCAGCAAGGCGGATCCCTCCTACGAGCAGTACTTC.

CDR3 sequence reads: CASSSSVSYEQYF. CDR3 sequence (DNA): TGTGCCAGCTCCAGTAGCGTCTCCTACGAGCAGTACTTC. The V call is TRBV18, the J call TRBJ2-7; D may be TRBD2 (5 bases). Trimming removed 6 bases at V and 0 bases at J, with 9 bases between. The CDR3 runs to 13 residues. CDR1 and CDR2 (germline): KGHSH, LQKENI.

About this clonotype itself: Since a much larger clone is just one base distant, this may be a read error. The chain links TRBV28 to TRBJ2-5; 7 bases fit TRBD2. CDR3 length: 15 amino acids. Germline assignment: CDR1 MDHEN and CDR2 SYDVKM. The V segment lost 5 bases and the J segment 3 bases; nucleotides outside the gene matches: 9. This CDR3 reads CASSPNGGSKETQYF. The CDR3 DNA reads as TGTGCCAGCAGTCCTAACGGGGGGAGCAAAGAGACCCAGTACTTC.

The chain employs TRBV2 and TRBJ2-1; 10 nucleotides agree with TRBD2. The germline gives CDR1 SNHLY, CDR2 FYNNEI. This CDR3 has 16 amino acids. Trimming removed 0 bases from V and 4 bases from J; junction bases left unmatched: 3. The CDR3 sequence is CASSEASGGFYNEQFF. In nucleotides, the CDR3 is TGTGCCAGCAGTGAAGCTAGCGGGGGGTTTTACAATGAGCAGTTCTTC.

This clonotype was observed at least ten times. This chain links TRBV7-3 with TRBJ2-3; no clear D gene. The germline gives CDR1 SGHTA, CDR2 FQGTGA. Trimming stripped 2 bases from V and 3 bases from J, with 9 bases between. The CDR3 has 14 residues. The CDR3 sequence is CASSLVGNTDTQYF. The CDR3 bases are TGTGCCAGCAGCTTAGTGGGGAATACAGATACGCAGTATTTT.

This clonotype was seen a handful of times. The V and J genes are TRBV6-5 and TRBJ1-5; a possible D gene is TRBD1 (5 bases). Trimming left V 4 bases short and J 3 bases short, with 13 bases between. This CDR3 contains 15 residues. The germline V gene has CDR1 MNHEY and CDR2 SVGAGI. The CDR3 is CASSFGGHPNQPQHF. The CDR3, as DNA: TGTGCCAGCAGTTTTGGTGGACACCCCAATCAGCCCCAGCATTTT.

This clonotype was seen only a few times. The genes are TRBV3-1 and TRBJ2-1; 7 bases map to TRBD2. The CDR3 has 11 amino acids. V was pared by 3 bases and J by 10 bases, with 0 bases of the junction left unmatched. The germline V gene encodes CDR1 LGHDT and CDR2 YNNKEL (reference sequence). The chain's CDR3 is CASSQGGEQFF. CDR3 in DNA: TGTGCCAGCAGCCAGGGAGGGGAGCAGTTCTTC.

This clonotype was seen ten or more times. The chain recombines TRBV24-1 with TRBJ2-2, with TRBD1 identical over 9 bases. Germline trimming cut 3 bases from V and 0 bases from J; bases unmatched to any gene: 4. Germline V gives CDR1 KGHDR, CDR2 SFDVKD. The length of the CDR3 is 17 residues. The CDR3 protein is CATSDPGQGPNTGELFF. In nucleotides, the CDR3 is TGTGCCACCAGTGATCCTGGACAGGGGCCGAACACCGGGGAGCTGTTTTTT.

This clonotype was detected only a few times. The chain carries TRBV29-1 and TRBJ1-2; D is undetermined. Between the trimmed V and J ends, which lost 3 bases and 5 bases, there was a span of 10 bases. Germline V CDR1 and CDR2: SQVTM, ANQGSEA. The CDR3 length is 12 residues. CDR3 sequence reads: CSVDSSLYGYTF. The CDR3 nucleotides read TGCAGCGTTGATTCCAGCTTATATGGCTACACCTTC.

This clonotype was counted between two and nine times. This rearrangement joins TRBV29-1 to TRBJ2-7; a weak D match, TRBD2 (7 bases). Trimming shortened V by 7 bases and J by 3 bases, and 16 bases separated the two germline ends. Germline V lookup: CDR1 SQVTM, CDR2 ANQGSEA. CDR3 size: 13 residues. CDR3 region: CSAQGLPSYEQYF. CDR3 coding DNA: TGCAGCGCACAGGGACTACCGAGCTACGAGCAGTACTTC.

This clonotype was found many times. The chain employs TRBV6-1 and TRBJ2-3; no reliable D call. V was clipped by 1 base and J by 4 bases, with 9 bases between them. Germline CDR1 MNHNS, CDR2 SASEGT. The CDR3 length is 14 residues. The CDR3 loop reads CASSEEVGPDTQYF. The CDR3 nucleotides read TGTGCCAGCAGTGAAGAAGTAGGACCAGATACGCAGTATTTT.

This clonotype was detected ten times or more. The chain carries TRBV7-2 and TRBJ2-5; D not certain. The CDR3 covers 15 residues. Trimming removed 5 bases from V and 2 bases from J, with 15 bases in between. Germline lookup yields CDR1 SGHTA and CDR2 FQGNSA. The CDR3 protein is CASSTTVGPQETQYF. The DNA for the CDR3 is TGTGCCAGCAGCACAACAGTGGGCCCACAAGAGACCCAGTACTTC.

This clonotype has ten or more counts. CDR3: CASGGDPTNEKLFF. CDR3 sequence (DNA): TGTGCCAGTGGCGGGGACCCAACTAATGAAAAACTGTTTTTT. The chain couples TRBV6-5 to TRBJ1-4; D perhaps matches TRBD1 (5 bases). V lost 9 bases and J lost 0, with 11 bases in between. This CDR3 has 14 amino acids. Germline V lookup: CDR1 MNHEY, CDR2 SVGAGI.

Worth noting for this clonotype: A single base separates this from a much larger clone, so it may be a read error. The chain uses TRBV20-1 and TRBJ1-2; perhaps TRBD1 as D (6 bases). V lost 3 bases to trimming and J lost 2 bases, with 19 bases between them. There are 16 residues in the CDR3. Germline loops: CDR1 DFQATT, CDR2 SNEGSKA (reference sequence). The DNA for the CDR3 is TGCAGTGCTAGTAAAGGACGGGGGGCTGGAAACTATGGCTACACCTTC. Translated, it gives CSASKGRGAGNYGYTF.

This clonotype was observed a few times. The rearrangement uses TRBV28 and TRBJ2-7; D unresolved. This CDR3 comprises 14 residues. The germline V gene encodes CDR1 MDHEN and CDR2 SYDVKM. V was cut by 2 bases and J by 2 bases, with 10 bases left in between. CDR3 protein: CASSLALPPYEQYF. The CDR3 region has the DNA TGTGCCAGCAGTTTAGCTCTTCCTCCCTACGAGCAGTACTTC.

This chain's CDR3 is CASIRDRGRTDTQYF. CDR3 bases: TGTGCCAGCATCCGGGACAGGGGGCGAACAGATACGCAGTATTTT. The rearrangement links TRBV11-2 to TRBJ2-3; TRBD1 matches 12 bases. The CDR3 contains 15 residues. Germline assignment: CDR1 SGHAT and CDR2 FQNNGV. Trimming took 7 bases from V and 3 from J; bases not matched to a gene: 5. The whole variable domain, filled in from reference TRBV11-2 and TRBJ2-3, reads EAGVAQSPRYKIIEKRQSVAFWCNPISGHATLYWYQQILGQGPKLLIQFQNNGVVDDSQLPKDRFSAERLKGVDSTLKIQPAKLEDSAVYLCASIRDRGRTDTQYFGPGTRLTVL.

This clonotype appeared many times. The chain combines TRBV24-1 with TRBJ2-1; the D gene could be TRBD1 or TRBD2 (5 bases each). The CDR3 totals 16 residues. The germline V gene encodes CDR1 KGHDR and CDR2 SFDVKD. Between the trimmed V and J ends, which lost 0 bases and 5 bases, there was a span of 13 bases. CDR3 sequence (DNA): TGTGCCACCAGTGATTTGGGGGGTTTTGGGGACAATGAGCAGTTCTTC. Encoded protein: CATSDLGGFGDNEQFF.

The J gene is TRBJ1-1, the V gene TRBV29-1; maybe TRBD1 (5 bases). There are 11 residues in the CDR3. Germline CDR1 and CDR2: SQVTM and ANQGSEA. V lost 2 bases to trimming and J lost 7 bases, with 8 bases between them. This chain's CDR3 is CSVELGLEAFF. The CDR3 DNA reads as TGCAGCGTTGAATTGGGGCTTGAAGCTTTCTTT.

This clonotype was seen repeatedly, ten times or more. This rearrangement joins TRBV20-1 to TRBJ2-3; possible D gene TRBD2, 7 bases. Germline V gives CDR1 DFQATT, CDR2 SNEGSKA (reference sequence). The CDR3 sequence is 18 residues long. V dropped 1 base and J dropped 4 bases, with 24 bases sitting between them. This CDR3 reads CSARGGGRKTWLADTQYF. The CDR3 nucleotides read TGCAGTGCTAGAGGGGGGGGGCGTAAAACATGGCTCGCAGATACGCAGTATTTT.

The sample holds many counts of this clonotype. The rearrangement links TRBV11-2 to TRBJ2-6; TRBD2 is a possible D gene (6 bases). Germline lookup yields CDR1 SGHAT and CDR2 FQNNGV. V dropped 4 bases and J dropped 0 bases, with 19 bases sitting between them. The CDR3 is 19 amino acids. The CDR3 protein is CASSYLRGGARSGANVLTF. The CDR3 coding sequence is TGTGCCAGCAGCTACCTAAGGGGAGGCGCACGCTCTGGGGCCAACGTCCTGACTTTC. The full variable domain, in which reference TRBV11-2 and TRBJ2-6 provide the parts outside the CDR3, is EAGVAQSPRYKIIEKRQSVAFWCNPISGHATLYWYQQILGQGPKLLIQFQNNGVVDDSQLPKDRFSAERLKGVDSTLKIQPAKLEDSAVYLCASSYLRGGARSGANVLTFGAGSRLTVL.

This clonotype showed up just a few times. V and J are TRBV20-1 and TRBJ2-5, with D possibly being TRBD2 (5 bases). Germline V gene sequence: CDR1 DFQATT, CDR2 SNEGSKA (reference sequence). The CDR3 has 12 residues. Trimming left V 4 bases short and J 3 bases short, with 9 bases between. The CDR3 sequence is CSATDGKETQYF. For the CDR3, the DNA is TGCAGTGCTACTGACGGGAAAGAGACCCAGTACTTC.

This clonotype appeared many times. CDR3 residues: CASGKGGVGNEQFF. The CDR3 DNA sequence: TGTGCCAGCGGGAAGGGGGGAGTGGGCAATGAGCAGTTCTTC. The rearrangement joins TRBV4-2 to TRBJ2-1, with D perhaps assigned TRBD1 or TRBD2 (6 bases each). V was clipped by 8 bases and J by 6 bases, with 17 bases between them. This CDR3 comprises 14 residues. Germline V gene lookup returns CDR1 LGHNA and CDR2 YNFKEQ.

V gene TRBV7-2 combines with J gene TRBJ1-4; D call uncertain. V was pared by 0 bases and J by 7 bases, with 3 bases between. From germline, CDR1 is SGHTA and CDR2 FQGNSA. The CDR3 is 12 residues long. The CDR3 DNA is TGTGCCAGCAGCTTAGCCACTGAAAAACTGTTTTTT. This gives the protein CASSLATEKLFF.

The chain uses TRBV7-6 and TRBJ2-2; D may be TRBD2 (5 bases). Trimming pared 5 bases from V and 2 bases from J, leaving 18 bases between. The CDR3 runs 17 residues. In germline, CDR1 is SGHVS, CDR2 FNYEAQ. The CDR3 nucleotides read TGTGCCAGCAGCCAGTTCTTAGCGAGGGTTAACACCGGGGAGCTGTTTTTT. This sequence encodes CASSQFLARVNTGELFF.

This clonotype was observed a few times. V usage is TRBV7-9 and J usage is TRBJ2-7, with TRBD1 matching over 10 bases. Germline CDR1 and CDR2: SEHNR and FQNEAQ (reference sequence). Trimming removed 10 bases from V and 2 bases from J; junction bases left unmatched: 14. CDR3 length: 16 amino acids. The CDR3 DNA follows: TGTGCCACCGAAGAGTGGGGACAGGGGCCCCCCTACGAGCAGTACTTC. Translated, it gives CATEEWGQGPPYEQYF.

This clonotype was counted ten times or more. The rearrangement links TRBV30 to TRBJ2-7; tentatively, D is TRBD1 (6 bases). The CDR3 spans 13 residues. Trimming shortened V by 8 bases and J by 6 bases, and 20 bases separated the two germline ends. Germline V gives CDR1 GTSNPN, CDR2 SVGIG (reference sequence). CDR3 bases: TGTGCCGGGTCTGGGGGACACCTCCTCGAGCAGTACTTC. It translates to CAGSGGHLLEQYF.

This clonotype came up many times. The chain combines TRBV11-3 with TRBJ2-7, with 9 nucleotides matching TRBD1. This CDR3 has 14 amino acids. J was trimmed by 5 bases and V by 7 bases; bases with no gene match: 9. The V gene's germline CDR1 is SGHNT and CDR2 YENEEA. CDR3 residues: CASNRGQGYDEQYF. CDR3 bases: TGTGCCAGCAACAGAGGACAGGGGTACGACGAGCAGTACTTC.

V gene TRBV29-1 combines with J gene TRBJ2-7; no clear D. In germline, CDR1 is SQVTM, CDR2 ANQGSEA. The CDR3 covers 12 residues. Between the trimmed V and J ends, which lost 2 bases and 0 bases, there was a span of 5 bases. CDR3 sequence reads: CSVELSSYEQYF. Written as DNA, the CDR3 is TGCAGCGTTGAACTGAGCTCCTACGAGCAGTACTTC.

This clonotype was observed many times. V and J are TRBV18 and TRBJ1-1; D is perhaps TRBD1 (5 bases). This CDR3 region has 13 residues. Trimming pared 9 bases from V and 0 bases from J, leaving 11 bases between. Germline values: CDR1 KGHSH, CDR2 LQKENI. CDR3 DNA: TGTGCCAGTTCTGACAGCTTGAACACTGAAGCTTTCTTT. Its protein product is CASSDSLNTEAFF.